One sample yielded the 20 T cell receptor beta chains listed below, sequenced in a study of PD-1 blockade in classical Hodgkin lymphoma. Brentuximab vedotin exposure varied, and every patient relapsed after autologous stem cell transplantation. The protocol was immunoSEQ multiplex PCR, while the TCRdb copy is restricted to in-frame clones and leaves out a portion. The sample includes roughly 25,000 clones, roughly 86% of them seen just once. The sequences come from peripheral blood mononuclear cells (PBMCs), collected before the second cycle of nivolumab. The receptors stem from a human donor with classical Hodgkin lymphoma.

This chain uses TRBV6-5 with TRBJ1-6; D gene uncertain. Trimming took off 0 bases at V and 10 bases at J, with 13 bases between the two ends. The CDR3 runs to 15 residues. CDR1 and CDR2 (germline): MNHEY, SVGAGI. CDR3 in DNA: TGTGCCAGCAGTTACTCGATAAGGGAACGCTCACCCCTCCACTTT. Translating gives CASSYSIRERSPLHF.

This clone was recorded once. For the CDR3, the DNA is TGTGCCAGCAGCGTCGGGCACAGCTCCTACGAGCAGTACTTC. Amino acids: CASSVGHSSYEQYF. This sequence joins TRBV9 and TRBJ2-7; D ambiguous. V lost 2 bases to trimming and J lost 0 bases, with 9 bases between them. Germline CDR1 is SGDLS and CDR2 is YYNGEE. This CDR3 spans 14 amino acids.

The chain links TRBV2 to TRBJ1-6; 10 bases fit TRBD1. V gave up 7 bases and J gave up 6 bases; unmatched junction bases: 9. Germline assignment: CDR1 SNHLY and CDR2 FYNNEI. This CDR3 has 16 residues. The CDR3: CASTRLGTGANSPLHF. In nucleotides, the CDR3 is TGTGCCAGCACCCGACTCGGGACAGGGGCTAATTCACCCCTCCACTTT.

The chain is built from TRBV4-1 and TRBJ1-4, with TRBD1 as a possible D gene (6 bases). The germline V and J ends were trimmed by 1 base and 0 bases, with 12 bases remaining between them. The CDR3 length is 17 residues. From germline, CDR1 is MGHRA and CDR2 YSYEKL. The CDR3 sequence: CASSQGGHLATNEKLFF. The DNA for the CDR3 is TGCGCCAGCAGCCAAGGGGGACACCTTGCAACTAATGAAAAACTGTTTTTT.

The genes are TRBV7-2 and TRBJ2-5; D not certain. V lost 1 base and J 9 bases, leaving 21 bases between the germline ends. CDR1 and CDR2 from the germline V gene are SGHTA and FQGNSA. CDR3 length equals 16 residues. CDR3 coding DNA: TGTGCCAGCAGCTTAGGAATAGGCTGGGTGCCCACAGCCCAGTACTTC. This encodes CASSLGIGWVPTAQYF.

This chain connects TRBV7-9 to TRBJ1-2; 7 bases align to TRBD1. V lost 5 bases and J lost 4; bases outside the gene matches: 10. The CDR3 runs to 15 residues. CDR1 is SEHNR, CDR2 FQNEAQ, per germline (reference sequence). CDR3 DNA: TGTGCCAGCAGCCCTGGCCGGGACAGCGGCTATGGCTACACCTTC. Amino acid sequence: CASSPGRDSGYGYTF.

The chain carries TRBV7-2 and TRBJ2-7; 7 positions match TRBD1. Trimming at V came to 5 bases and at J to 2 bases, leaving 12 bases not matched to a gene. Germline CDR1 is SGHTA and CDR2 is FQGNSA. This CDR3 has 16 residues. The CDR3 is CASSPPGQPFAYEQYF. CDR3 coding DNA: TGTGCCAGCAGCCCACCGGGACAGCCCTTTGCCTACGAGCAGTACTTC. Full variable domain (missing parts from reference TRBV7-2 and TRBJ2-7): GAGVSQSPSNKVTEKGKDVELRCDPISGHTALYWYRQSLGQGLEFLIYFQGNSAPDKSGLPSDRFSAERTGGSVSTLTIQRTQQEDSAVYLCASSPPGQPFAYEQYFGPGTRLTVT.

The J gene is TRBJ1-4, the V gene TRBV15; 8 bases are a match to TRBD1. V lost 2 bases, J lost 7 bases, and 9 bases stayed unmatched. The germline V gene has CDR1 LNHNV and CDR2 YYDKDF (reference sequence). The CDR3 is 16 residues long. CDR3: CATSRMRETGAEKLFF. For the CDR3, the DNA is TGTGCCACCAGCAGAATGAGAGAGACAGGGGCTGAAAAACTGTTTTTT.

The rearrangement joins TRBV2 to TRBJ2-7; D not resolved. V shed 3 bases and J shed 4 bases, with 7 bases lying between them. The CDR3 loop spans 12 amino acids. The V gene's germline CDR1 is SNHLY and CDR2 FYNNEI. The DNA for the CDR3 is TGTGCCAGCAGTGACGATACATACGAGCAGTACTTC. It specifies CASSDDTYEQYF.

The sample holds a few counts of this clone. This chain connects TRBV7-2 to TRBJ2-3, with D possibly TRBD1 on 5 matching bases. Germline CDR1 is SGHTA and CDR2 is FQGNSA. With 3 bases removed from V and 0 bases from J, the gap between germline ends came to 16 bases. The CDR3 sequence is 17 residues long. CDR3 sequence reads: CASSLRRRRGSTDTQYF. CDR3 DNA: TGTGCCAGCAGCTTGCGCAGACGAAGGGGAAGCACAGATACGCAGTATTTT.

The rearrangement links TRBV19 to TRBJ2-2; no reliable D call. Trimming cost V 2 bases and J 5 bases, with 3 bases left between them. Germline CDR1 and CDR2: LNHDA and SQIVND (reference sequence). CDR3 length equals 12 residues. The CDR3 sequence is CASSIITGELFF. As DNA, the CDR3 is TGTGCCAGTAGTATAATTACCGGGGAGCTGTTTTTT.

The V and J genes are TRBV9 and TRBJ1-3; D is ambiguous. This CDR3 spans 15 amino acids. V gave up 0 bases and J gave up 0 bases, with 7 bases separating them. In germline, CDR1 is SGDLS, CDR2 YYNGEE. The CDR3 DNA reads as TGTGCCAGCAGCGTAGTACCGACCTCTGGAAACACCATATATTTT. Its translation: CASSVVPTSGNTIYF.

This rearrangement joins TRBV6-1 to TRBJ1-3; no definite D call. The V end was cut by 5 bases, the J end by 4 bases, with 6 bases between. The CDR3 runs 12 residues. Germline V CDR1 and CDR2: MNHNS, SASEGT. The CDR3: CASSPTGNTIYF. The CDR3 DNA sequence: TGTGCCAGCAGTCCAACCGGAAACACCATATATTTT.

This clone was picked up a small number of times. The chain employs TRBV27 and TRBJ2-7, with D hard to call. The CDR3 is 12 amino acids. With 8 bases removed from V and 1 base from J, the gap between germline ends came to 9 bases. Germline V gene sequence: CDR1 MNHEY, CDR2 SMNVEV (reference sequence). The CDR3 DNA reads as TGTGCCAGCTTCGGCAGATCCTACGAGCAGTACTTC. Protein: CASFGRSYEQYF.

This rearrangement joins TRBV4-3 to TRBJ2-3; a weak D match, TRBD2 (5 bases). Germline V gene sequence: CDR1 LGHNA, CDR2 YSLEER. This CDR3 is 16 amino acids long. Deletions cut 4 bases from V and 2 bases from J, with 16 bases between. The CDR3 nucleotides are TGCGCCAGCAGCCCCGGGATGCGGCTATACACAGATACGCAGTATTTT. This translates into CASSPGMRLYTDTQYF.

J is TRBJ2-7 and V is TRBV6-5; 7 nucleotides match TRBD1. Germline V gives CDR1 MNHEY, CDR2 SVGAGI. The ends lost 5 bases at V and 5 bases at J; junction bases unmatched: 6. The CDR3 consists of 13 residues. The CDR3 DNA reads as TGTGCCAGCAGTACCTACAGGGGAGACGAGCAGTACTTC. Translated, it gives CASSTYRGDEQYF.

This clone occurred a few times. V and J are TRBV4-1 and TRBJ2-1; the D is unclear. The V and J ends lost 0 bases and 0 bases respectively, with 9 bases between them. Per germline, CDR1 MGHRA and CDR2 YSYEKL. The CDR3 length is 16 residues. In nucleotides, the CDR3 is TGCGCCAGCAGCCAAGAAGGCTCGAGCTCCTACAATGAGCAGTTCTTC. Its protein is CASSQEGSSSYNEQFF.

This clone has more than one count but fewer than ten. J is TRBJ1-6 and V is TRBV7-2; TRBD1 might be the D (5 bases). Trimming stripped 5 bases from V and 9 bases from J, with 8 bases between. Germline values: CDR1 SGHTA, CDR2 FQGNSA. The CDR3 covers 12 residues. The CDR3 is CASSPGVSPLHF. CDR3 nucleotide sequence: TGTGCCAGCAGCCCGGGGGTTTCACCCCTCCACTTT. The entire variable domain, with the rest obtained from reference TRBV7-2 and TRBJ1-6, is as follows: GAGVSQSPSNKVTEKGKDVELRCDPISGHTALYWYRQSLGQGLEFLIYFQGNSAPDKSGLPSDRFSAERTGGSVSTLTIQRTQQEDSAVYLCASSPGVSPLHFGNGTRLTVT.

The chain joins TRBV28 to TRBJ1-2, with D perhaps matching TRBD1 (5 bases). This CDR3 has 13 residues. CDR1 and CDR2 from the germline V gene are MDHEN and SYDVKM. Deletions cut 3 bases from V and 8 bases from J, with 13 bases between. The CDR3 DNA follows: TGTGCCAGCAGTTTCTCGTCAGGGAGGGGCTACACCTTC. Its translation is CASSFSSGRGYTF.

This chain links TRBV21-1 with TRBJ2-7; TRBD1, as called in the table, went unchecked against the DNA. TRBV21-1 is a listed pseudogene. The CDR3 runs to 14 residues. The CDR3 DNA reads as TGTGCCAGCAGCCCAGGGGATTTCTCCTACGAGCAGTACTTC. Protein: CASSPGDFSYEQYF.